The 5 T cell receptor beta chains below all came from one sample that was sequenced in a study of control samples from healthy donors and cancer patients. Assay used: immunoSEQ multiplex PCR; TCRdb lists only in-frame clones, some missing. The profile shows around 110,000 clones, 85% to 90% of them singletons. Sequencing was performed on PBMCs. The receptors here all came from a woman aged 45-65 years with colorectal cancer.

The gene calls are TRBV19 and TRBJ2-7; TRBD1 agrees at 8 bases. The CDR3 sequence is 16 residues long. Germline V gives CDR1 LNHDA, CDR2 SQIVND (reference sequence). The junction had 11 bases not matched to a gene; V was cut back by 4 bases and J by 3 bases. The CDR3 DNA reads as TGTGCCAGTAGTACAGACCGAGGACAGGGATTCTACGAGCAGTACTTC. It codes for CASSTDRGQGFYEQYF.

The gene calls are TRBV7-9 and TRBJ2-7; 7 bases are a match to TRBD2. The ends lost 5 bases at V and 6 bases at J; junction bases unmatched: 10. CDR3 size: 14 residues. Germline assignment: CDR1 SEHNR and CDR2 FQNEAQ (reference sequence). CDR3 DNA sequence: TGTGCCAGCAGCCTCTCGGGGGGTGCCGGCGAGCAGTACTTC. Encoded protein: CASSLSGGAGEQYF.

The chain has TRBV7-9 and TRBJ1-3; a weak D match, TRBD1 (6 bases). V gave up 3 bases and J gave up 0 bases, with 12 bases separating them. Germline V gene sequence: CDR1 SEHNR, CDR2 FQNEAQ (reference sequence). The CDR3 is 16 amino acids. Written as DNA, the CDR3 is TGTGCCAGCAGCTTCCAGGACAGCTTCTCTGGAAACACCATATATTTT. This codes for CASSFQDSFSGNTIYF.

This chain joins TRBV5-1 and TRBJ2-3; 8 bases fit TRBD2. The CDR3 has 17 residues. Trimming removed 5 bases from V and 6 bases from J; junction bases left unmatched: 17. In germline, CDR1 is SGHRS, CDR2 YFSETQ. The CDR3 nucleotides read TGCGCCAGCAGTCCGGGGGGGCTAGCGGGCCGTCCGGATACGCAGTATTTT. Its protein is CASSPGGLAGRPDTQYF. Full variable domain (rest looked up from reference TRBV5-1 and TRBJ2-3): KAGVTQTPRYLIKTRGQQVTLSCSPISGHRSVSWYQQTPGQGLQFLFEYFSETQRNKGNFPGRFSGRQFSNSRSEMNVSTLELGDSALYLCASSPGGLAGRPDTQYFGPGTRLTVL.

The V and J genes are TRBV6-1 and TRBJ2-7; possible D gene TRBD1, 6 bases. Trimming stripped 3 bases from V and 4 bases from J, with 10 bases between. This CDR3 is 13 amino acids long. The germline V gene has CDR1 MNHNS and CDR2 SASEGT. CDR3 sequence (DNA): TGTGCCAGCAGTGACAGGGGTGGGTACGAGCAGTACTTC. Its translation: CASSDRGGYEQYF.